Listed below are T cell receptor beta chains from one sample, sequenced in a study of blood T cell repertoires in COVID-19. TCRdb keeps only in-frame clones here, not all; method: immunoSEQ multiplex PCR. The sample has roughly 260,000 clones, around 87% seen once. The sample consisted of peripheral blood. The origin of the receptors is a woman in her forties or fifties with acute or convalescent COVID-19. CDR3s include the opening cysteine and the closing phenylalanine or tryptophan. Each record gives: CDR3 DNA, CDR3 protein, D gene, V gene, clone size, J gene. The D gene is left open where the match is weak. The size entry is marked missing in some rows and otherwise reads once, few, many or a size class.

TGTGCCAGCAGTCCGGAGTGGCCAGGGCTTAACAATGAGCAGTTCTTC CASSPEWPGLNNEQFF - TRBV27 - TRBJ2-1
TGTGCCAGCAGCCATACTAGCGGGGGGGACCAGGAGCAGTTCTTC CASSHTSGGDQEQFF TRBD2 TRBV3-1/TRBV3-2 - TRBJ2-1
TGTGCCACCAGCAGACTACCGGGACTAGCGTTATTTGTTGAGCAGTTCTTC CATSRLPGLALFVEQFF TRBD2 TRBV15 - TRBJ2-1
TGTGCCACCCTCCGCTCCTACAATGAGCAGTTCTTC CATLRSYNEQFF - TRBV28 once TRBJ2-1
TGCGCCAGCAGTGGTTTAGCGGGGTACAATGAGCAGTTCTTC CASSGLAGYNEQFF TRBD2 TRBV5-1 - TRBJ2-1
TGTGCCAGCAGCATATCACACGCGAACACCGGGGAGCTGTTTTTT CASSISHANTGELFF - TRBV7-6 few TRBJ2-2
TGCGCCAGCAGCTCCAGACTAGCTACAGCCCACGAGCAGTACTTC CASSSRLATAHEQYF TRBD2 TRBV5-1 - TRBJ2-7
TGTGCCAGCAGCCAACAGCCTAGCGGGAGCTCCTACAATGAGCAGTTCTTC CASSQQPSGSSYNEQFF TRBD2 TRBV4-2 - TRBJ2-1
TGTGCCAGCAGAAAGGGACAGGGGGTCAACTCCTACGAGCAGTACTTC CASRKGQGVNSYEQYF TRBD1 TRBV27 - TRBJ2-7
TGTGCCAGCAGCCAAGGGCAGGGTAGCTCAGATACGCAGTATTTT CASSQGQGSSDTQYF - TRBV11-3 - TRBJ2-3
TGTGCCAGCAGCTTTCTGGGCGACGGGACTAGGGGGGGCTCCTACGAGCAGTACTTC CASSFLGDGTRGGSYEQYF TRBD2 TRBV5-6 few TRBJ2-7
TGTGCCAGCCTTAGACAGGGGTCCCACGAGCAGTACTTC CASLRQGSHEQYF TRBD1 TRBV27 - TRBJ2-7
TGTGCCAGCAGTTTACCCAGGGGCTTGGGCTACACCTTC CASSLPRGLGYTF - TRBV6-2/TRBV6-3 - TRBJ1-2
TGTGCCAGCAGTTTATCTAGACAGACCGGGGAGCTGTTTTTT CASSLSRQTGELFF - TRBV27 - TRBJ2-2
TGTGCCAGCAGCGTATTCCCGGGGTCAGGGGAAGATACGCAGTATTTT CASSVFPGSGEDTQYF - TRBV9 - TRBJ2-3
TGTGCCAGTAGTATTCTGGGGGCAATGAACACTGAAGCTTTCTTT CASSILGAMNTEAFF - TRBV19 - TRBJ1-1
TGTGCCAGCAGCCAAGGGTGGCAAACTAGCGGTCGCACAGATACGCAGTATTTT CASSQGWQTSGRTDTQYF TRBD2 TRBV4-2 - TRBJ2-3
TGTGCCAGCAGCCTCTGGTTAGGGGGTAGGTACGAGCAGTACTTC CASSLWLGGRYEQYF - TRBV3-1/TRBV3-2 - TRBJ2-7
TGTGCCTGGGCCGGGACAGGATTGAGGGGCTACACCTTC CAWAGTGLRGYTF TRBD1 TRBV30 - TRBJ1-2
TGTGCCAGCAGCCTCGGGGCGGGAGGGCAAGAGACCCAGTACTTC CASSLGAGGQETQYF TRBD2 TRBV3-1/TRBV3-2 - TRBJ2-5
TGTGCCAGCAGCTCCCGAGATCAGCCCCAGCATTTT CASSSRDQPQHF - TRBV6-6 - TRBJ1-5
TGTGCCATCAGTGGTGACAGCTACAATCAGCCCCAGCATTTT CAISGDSYNQPQHF - TRBV10-3 - TRBJ1-5
TGTGCCAGCAGCTTGGGACAGGCCCAGCCCCAGCATTTT CASSLGQAQPQHF TRBD1 TRBV7-2 few TRBJ1-5
TGTGCCAGCTCCCACAGTAACACCGGGGAGCTGTTTTTT CASSHSNTGELFF - TRBV18 - TRBJ2-2
TGTGCCAGCAGCCCGCGGTACAGGGCTAATGAGCAGTTCTTC CASSPRYRANEQFF - TRBV7-3 - TRBJ2-1
TGTGCCAGCAGCCTTACAGGGGGAAGATCTGAAGCTTTCTTT CASSLTGGRSEAFF TRBD1 TRBV11-2 - TRBJ1-1
TGCGCCAGCAGCTTGGCCGCGACTAGCGGCAATGAGCAGTTCTTC CASSLAATSGNEQFF TRBD2 TRBV5-1 - TRBJ2-1
TGTGCCACCAGTGATTCAATGGGCTTGGATCGGCCCCAGCATTTT CATSDSMGLDRPQHF - TRBV24-1 - TRBJ1-5
TGTGCCAGCAGCCCCACGAGGGGGTTGAAAAAAAACATTCAGTACTTC CASSPTRGLKKNIQYF - TRBV7-9 once TRBJ2-4
TGTGCAAGTCGCTTAAGGGACAGGATCGATGAAAAACTGTTTTTT CASRLRDRIDEKLFF - TRBV12-2 few TRBJ1-4
TGTGCCAGCAGCTTAGTGGAGGGCAACACCGGGGAGCTGTTTTTT CASSLVEGNTGELFF - TRBV7-8 - TRBJ2-2
TGTGCCAGCAACAAAAAAGGAGGTCGGCATAGCTATGGCTACACCTTC CASNKKGGRHSYGYTF - TRBV9 - TRBJ1-2
TGTGCCAGCAGCGTAGGTACTGGAGGGTATGAAAAACTGTTTTTT CASSVGTGGYEKLFF - TRBV9 - TRBJ1-4
TGCGCCAGTAGGACAGAAAAACATTCACCCCTCCACTTT CASRTEKHSPLHF - TRBV5-1 - TRBJ1-6
TGCGCCAGCAGCCAAGTATCCCACAGGCCTACTGAAGCTTTCTTT CASSQVSHRPTEAFF - TRBV4-3 - TRBJ1-1
TGTGCCAGCCTATCTGGCGGCTATAACACTGAAGCTTTCTTT CASLSGGYNTEAFF - TRBV2 - TRBJ1-1
TGTGCCAGCTCGCCCACTAGCGGGAGAGGCACCGGGGAGCTGTTTTTT CASSPTSGRGTGELFF TRBD2 TRBV18 - TRBJ2-2
TGTGCCAGCAGCCTGGGACAGGGGGGTTACAATGAGCAGTTCTTC CASSLGQGGYNEQFF TRBD1 TRBV7-2 - TRBJ2-1
TGCGCCAGCAGCGCGGACAACTCCTACGAGCAGTACTTC CASSADNSYEQYF - TRBV5-1 - TRBJ2-7
TGTGCCAGCAGCTCGGTCTACAATGAGCAGTTCTTC CASSSVYNEQFF - TRBV6-2/TRBV6-3 few TRBJ2-1
TGTGCCAGCAGCTTAGGACAGGCCGGGTCCATCGAGCAGTACTTC CASSLGQAGSIEQYF - TRBV7-8 - TRBJ2-7
TGTGCCAGCAGTGTCGGGACAGGCACCTACGAGCAGTACTTC CASSVGTGTYEQYF TRBD1 TRBV2 - TRBJ2-7